The 2 T cell receptor beta chains below all came from one sample that was sequenced in a study of Graves' ophthalmopathy and Graves' hyperthyroidism. The authors amplified TCR beta CDR3 regions from RNA transcripts. The authors performed first-round RT-PCR with HTBI primers and then a second-round multiplex PCR. MiXCR was run by TCRdb on the multiplex PCR reads, yielding one entry per CDR3 protein. Seen here are about 420,000 distinct CDR3 sequences, about 21% observed once, and the top ten hold around 3.1%. The sequencing sample was made of peripheral blood. Receptors were obtained from a woman between 18 and 29 years old with stable Graves' hyperthyroidism.

At least ten counts were recorded for this clonotype. The chain uses TRBV4-3 and TRBJ1-2; D possibly corresponds to TRBD1 (5 bases). The germline V gene encodes CDR1 LGHNA and CDR2 YSLEER. V was cut by 0 bases and J by 1 base, with 9 bases left in between. There are 15 residues in the CDR3. For the CDR3, the DNA is TGCGCCAGCAGCCAAGAACAGGAGATTAACTATGGCTACACCTTC. It encodes CASSQEQEINYGYTF.

This clonotype was observed at least ten times. This rearrangement joins TRBV6-2 or TRBV6-3 to TRBJ2-3; D call uncertain. V lost 3 bases, J lost 0 bases, and 4 bases lay in between. Germline lookup yields CDR1 MNHEY and CDR2 SVGEGT. The CDR3 length is 13 residues. CDR3 residues: CASSYVSTDTQYF. In DNA form, the CDR3 reads TGTGCCAGCAGTTATGTTAGCACAGATACGCAGTATTTT.